In this sample, the clone carrying this T cell receptor beta chain turned up once. The record originates from a study of blood T cell repertoires in COVID-19. The overall study: T cells, B-cell-depleted T cells, or PBMCs provided the cDNA or gDNA that served as material.

Authors' analysis steps: Reference gene primer amplification gave nucleated cell count estimates. Repertoires were generated with immunoSEQ multiplex PCR, while TCRdb's copy carries only in-frame clones and drops some. The V and J calls and the clone size are those of that table, but D and trimming were determined from the DNA. Of 100,000 to 150,000 clones listed, approximately 90% are singletons. The CDR3 runs to 15 residues. Trimming cost V 4 bases and J 4 bases, with 13 bases left between them. Germline lookup yields CDR1 MNHEY and CDR2 SVGAGI. This receptor was taken from a man over 45 with acute or convalescent COVID-19. The chain combines TRBV6-5 with TRBJ2-2, with D tentatively TRBD1 (5 bases). The sequenced sample consisted of peripheral blood. CDR3 in DNA: TGTGCCAGCAGTTCAAACGAAAGGGGCACCGGGGAGCTGTTTTTT. Its protein product is CASSSNERGTGELFF.